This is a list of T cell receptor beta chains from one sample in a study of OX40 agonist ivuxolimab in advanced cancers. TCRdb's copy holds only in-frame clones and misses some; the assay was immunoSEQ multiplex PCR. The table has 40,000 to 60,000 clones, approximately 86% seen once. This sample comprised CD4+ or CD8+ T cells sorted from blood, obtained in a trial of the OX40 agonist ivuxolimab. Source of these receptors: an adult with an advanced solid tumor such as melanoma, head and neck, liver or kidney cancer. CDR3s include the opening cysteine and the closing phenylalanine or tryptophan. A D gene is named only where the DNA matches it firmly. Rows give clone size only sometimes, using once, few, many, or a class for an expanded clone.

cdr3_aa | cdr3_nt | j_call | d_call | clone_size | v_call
CASSQVGLAGGFMYEQYF | TGTGCCAGCAGCCAAGTTGGACTAGCGGGAGGGTTTATGTACGAGCAGTACTTC | TRBJ2-7 | TRBD2 | few | TRBV4-2
CASSEPGQTNQPQHF | TGCGCCAGCAGCGAACCGGGACAGACCAATCAGCCCCAGCATTTT | TRBJ1-5 | TRBD1 | . | TRBV10-2
CASSYFAGGDNEQFF | TGTGCCAGCAGTTACTTTGCGGGAGGGGACAATGAGCAGTTCTTC | TRBJ2-1 | TRBD2 | once | TRBV6-6
CASGPMYEQYF | TGTGCCAGCGGGCCAATGTACGAGCAGTACTTC | TRBJ2-7 | . | . | TRBV2
CASSTRTGGASDTQYF | TGTGCCAGCAGCACCCGAACAGGGGGCGCGTCAGATACGCAGTATTTT | TRBJ2-3 | TRBD1 | . | TRBV5-4
CASSRDSSGANVLTF | TGCGCCAGCAGCCGGGACAGCTCTGGGGCCAACGTCCTGACTTTC | TRBJ2-6 | TRBD1 | . | TRBV5-1
CASSYNPSGSGGDTQYF | TGTGCCAGCAGCTACAATCCTAGCGGGAGCGGGGGAGATACGCAGTATTTT | TRBJ2-3 | TRBD2 | . | TRBV7-2
CASSRDRFTDTQYF | TGTGCCAGCAGCCGCGACAGATTCACAGATACGCAGTATTTT | TRBJ2-3 | . | few | TRBV6-6
CASSFSTGLGTEAFF | TGTGCCAGCAGCTTCTCGACAGGGCTCGGCACTGAAGCTTTCTTT | TRBJ1-1 | TRBD1 | . | TRBV11-2
CASSPPSVETQYF | TGTGCCAGCTCACCACCTAGCGTAGAGACCCAGTACTTC | TRBJ2-5 | . | . | TRBV18
CASSYPSGYNEQFF | TGTGCCAGCAGTTACCCGAGTGGCTACAATGAGCAGTTCTTC | TRBJ2-1 | . | . | TRBV6-6
CSVDGGSYEQYF | TGCAGCGTTGACGGGGGGTCCTACGAGCAGTACTTC | TRBJ2-7 | TRBD2 | . | TRBV29-1
CASTKTAGGLAEQYF | TGTGCCAGCACTAAAACCGCGGGGGGGTTGGCCGAGCAGTACTTC | TRBJ2-7 | TRBD2 | once | TRBV27
CASSYNDQGEQYF | TGTGCCAGCAGTTATAATGATCAGGGGGAGCAGTACTTC | TRBJ2-7 | . | . | TRBV6-5
CSVRLATSAETQYF | TGCAGCGTTAGACTAGCGACGAGTGCAGAGACCCAGTACTTC | TRBJ2-5 | TRBD2 | . | TRBV29-1
CASSSRGAQQPQHF | TGTGCCAGCTCATCGCGGGGGGCTCAACAGCCCCAGCATTTT | TRBJ1-5 | . | . | TRBV18
CASERSLSYNEQFF | TGTGCCAGCGAGCGTTCGCTCTCCTACAATGAGCAGTTCTTC | TRBJ2-1 | . | . | TRBV6-1
CASSLSLGEETQYF | TGTGCCAGCAGCTTATCTCTAGGGGAGGAGACCCAGTACTTC | TRBJ2-5 | . | . | TRBV7-2
CASSLVPSRGNTGELFF | TGTGCCAGCAGCTTAGTGCCCTCCAGGGGGAACACCGGGGAGCTGTTTTTT | TRBJ2-2 | . | . | TRBV7-9
CASSYNRGTQKAFF | TGTGCCAGCAGTTACAACCGAGGGACCCAAAAAGCTTTCTTT | TRBJ1-1 | . | . | TRBV6-5
CASRYYEEGNQPQHF | TGTGCCAGCAGGTACTATGAAGAGGGCAATCAGCCCCAGCATTTT | TRBJ1-5 | . | . | TRBV6-6
CSVEDSGAMNTEAFF | TGCAGCGTTGAAGATTCTGGGGCCATGAACACTGAAGCTTTCTTT | TRBJ1-1 | . | few | TRBV29-1
CASSLRGVSGNTIYF | TGCGCCAGCAGCTTGCGGGGGGTCTCTGGAAACACCATATATTTT | TRBJ1-3 | . | . | TRBV5-1
CASSLSQRGATDTQYF | TGTGCCAGCAGCTTATCCCAGCGGGGGGCCACAGATACGCAGTATTTT | TRBJ2-3 | TRBD2 | . | TRBV7-6
CTRNHQPQHF | TGCACCAGGAACCATCAGCCCCAGCATTTT | TRBJ1-5 | . | few | TRBV1
CASSPYRLGSGELFF | TGTGCCAGCAGCCCCTATCGACTGGGGTCCGGGGAGCTGTTTTTT | TRBJ2-2 | . | . | TRBV7-3
CASSFRDRGRANEQYF | TGTGCCAGCAGCTTCCGGGACAGGGGGCGCGCCAACGAGCAGTACTTC | TRBJ2-7 | TRBD1 | . | TRBV5-4
CASSLAGPQFF | TGTGCCAGCAGCTTAGCGGGACCGCAGTTCTTC | TRBJ2-1 | . | . | TRBV7-6
CAISERTGGINEQFF | TGTGCCATCAGTGAGAGGACAGGGGGTATCAATGAGCAGTTCTTC | TRBJ2-1 | TRBD1 | . | TRBV10-3
CASSSSAGVSTDTQYF | TGTGCCAGTAGTTCGTCGGCGGGGGTAAGCACAGATACGCAGTATTTT | TRBJ2-3 | TRBD2 | once | TRBV19
CASNTGKSGPPLHF | TGCGCCAGCAACACCGGGAAAAGTGGTCCACCCCTCCACTTT | TRBJ1-6 | . | once | TRBV23-1
CASSLGGPRPEAFF | TGCGCCAGCAGCTTGGGGGGCCCGAGGCCTGAAGCTTTCTTT | TRBJ1-1 | . | . | TRBV5-1
CASSSIQGVEQYF | TGTGCCAGCAGCTCGATACAGGGTGTGGAGCAGTACTTC | TRBJ2-5 | . | . | TRBV7-7